The present TCR beta chain was sequenced within a study of T-cell memory formation after mild COVID-19. Study-wide findings and caveats: Clones that contracted clustered mainly in CM and EM if CD4+ and in EMRA if CD8+.

Concerning this clonotype: The antigen remains undetermined.

One entry per CDR3 protein results from TCRdb running MiXCR on the 5' RACE reads. The sample shows about 560,000 distinct CDR3 sequences, about 18% of them seen only once. Trimming removed 3 bases from V and 6 bases from J; junction bases left unmatched: 18. Germline V gene data show CDR1 as SGHRS and CDR2 as YFSETQ. The CDR3 loop spans 18 amino acids. The material sequenced was PBMCs or a T cell subset sorted from them (not recorded which). The chain employs TRBV5-1 and TRBJ2-5; 9 bases fit TRBD1. The clonotype was recovered from an adult woman who had mild COVID-19 (a few samples of this study predate the infection). Cell type and time point are not known. The CDR3 region has the DNA TGCGCCAGCAGCTCCCCGGGACAGGGCGTTCTAGCTTGGAAGACCCAGTACTTC. Protein sequence: CASSSPGQGVLAWKTQYF.